Below, 9 T cell receptor beta chains from the same sample are listed, as sequenced in a study of siplizumab effects on memory and regulatory T cells. The repertoire was sequenced with immunoSEQ multiplex PCR; TCRdb's copy has only in-frame clones and lacks some. There are about 120,000 clones in the sample; approximately 94% occur only once, and roughly 1.7% lies in the top ten. Sequenced input: non-Treg CD4+ T cells sorted from blood. Receptors were obtained from a human donor in good health.

The V gene is TRBV19, the J gene TRBJ1-4, with TRBD1 as a possible D gene (6 bases). Deletions cut 5 bases from V and 3 bases from J, with 13 bases between. CDR3 length: 15 amino acids. Germline lookup yields CDR1 LNHDA and CDR2 SQIVND (reference sequence). The CDR3 DNA sequence: TGTGCCAGTAGTCGCAGACAGGACCCTAATGAAAAACTGTTTTTT. As protein: CASSRRQDPNEKLFF.

As DNA, the CDR3 is TGCGCCAGCAGCGTTGACAGGGGTAATGAAAAACTGTTTTTT. Amino acid sequence: CASSVDRGNEKLFF. The chain uses TRBV5-1 and TRBJ1-4, with 8 nucleotides matching TRBD1. The CDR3 is 14 residues long. CDR1 SGHRS and CDR2 YFSETQ come from the germline V gene. V lost 4 bases, J lost 4 bases, and 3 bases stayed unmatched.

The chain joins TRBV27 to TRBJ2-2; 13 bases line up with TRBD2. The CDR3 runs 14 residues. CDR1 is MNHEY and CDR2 is SMNVEV in the germline V gene (reference sequence). V gave up 6 bases and J gave up 5 bases; unmatched junction bases: 0. The CDR3 DNA reads as TGTGCCAGCAGGGGACTAGCGGGAACCGGGGAGCTGTTTTTT. Protein: CASRGLAGTGELFF.

The chain uses TRBV2 and TRBJ2-1, with D perhaps matching TRBD2 (6 bases). Deletions cut 6 bases from V and 6 bases from J, with 15 bases between. CDR3 length: 14 amino acids. Per germline, CDR1 SNHLY and CDR2 FYNNEI. The CDR3 spells CASSTERATNEQFF. CDR3 DNA sequence: TGTGCCAGCAGCACAGAGCGGGCCACCAATGAGCAGTTCTTC.

This clone was detected only once. The CDR3 protein is CASSSQGDTEAFF. CDR3 nucleotides: TGTGCCAGCAGCTCCCAGGGAGACACTGAAGCTTTCTTT. The J gene is TRBJ1-1, the V gene TRBV7-9; tentatively, D is TRBD1 (5 bases). The CDR3 spans 13 residues. Germline V gives CDR1 SEHNR, CDR2 FQNEAQ (reference sequence). V lost 4 bases, J lost 3 bases, and 9 bases lay in between.

The rearrangement uses TRBV7-9 and TRBJ1-5, with TRBD1 matching 9 bases. The J segment lost 7 bases and the V segment lost 3 bases, leaving 7 bases of the junction unmatched. Germline-derived CDR1 and CDR2 are SEHNR and FQNEAQ (reference sequence). This CDR3 is built from 15 residues. The CDR3 DNA reads as TGTGCCAGCAGCTTGGGGGACAGGGATATCCAGCCCCAGCATTTT. Its protein product is CASSLGDRDIQPQHF. Drawing the rest from reference TRBV7-9 and TRBJ1-5, the complete variable domain is DTGVSQNPRHKITKRGQNVTFRCDPISEHNRLYWYRQTLGQGPEFLTYFQNEAQLEKSRLLSDRFSAERPKGSFSTLEIQRTEQGDSAMYLCASSLGDRDIQPQHFGDGTRLSIL.

This clone has only a few counts. The genes are TRBV7-2 and TRBJ1-1, with D maybe TRBD1 (5 bases). There are 13 residues in the CDR3. Germline V gene lookup returns CDR1 SGHTA and CDR2 FQGNSA. V lost 2 bases and J lost 5, with 9 bases in between. The CDR3 coding sequence is TGTGCCAGCAGCTTAAACCAGGGAACTGAAGCTTTCTTT. Translation gives CASSLNQGTEAFF.

This sequence joins TRBV18 and TRBJ2-5, with D possibly TRBD1 on 5 matching bases. The DNA end is more similar to TRBJ2-7, so the J call may be wrong. CDR3 size: 14 residues. CDR1 and CDR2 (germline): KGHSH, LQKENI. The CDR3 spells CASSPMDTFSEQYF. The DNA for the CDR3 is TGTGCCAGCTCACCAATGGACACTTTCTCCGAGCAGTACTTC.

The chain recombines TRBV27 with TRBJ1-1; 7 bases align to TRBD1. The CDR3 is made up of 15 amino acids. J gave up 3 bases and V 6 bases, and 10 bases lay outside the gene matches. Germline CDR1 and CDR2: MNHEY and SMNVEV (reference sequence). The CDR3 is CASRSWGQPHTEAFF. The CDR3 DNA sequence: TGTGCCAGCAGGTCCTGGGGACAGCCCCACACTGAAGCTTTCTTT.